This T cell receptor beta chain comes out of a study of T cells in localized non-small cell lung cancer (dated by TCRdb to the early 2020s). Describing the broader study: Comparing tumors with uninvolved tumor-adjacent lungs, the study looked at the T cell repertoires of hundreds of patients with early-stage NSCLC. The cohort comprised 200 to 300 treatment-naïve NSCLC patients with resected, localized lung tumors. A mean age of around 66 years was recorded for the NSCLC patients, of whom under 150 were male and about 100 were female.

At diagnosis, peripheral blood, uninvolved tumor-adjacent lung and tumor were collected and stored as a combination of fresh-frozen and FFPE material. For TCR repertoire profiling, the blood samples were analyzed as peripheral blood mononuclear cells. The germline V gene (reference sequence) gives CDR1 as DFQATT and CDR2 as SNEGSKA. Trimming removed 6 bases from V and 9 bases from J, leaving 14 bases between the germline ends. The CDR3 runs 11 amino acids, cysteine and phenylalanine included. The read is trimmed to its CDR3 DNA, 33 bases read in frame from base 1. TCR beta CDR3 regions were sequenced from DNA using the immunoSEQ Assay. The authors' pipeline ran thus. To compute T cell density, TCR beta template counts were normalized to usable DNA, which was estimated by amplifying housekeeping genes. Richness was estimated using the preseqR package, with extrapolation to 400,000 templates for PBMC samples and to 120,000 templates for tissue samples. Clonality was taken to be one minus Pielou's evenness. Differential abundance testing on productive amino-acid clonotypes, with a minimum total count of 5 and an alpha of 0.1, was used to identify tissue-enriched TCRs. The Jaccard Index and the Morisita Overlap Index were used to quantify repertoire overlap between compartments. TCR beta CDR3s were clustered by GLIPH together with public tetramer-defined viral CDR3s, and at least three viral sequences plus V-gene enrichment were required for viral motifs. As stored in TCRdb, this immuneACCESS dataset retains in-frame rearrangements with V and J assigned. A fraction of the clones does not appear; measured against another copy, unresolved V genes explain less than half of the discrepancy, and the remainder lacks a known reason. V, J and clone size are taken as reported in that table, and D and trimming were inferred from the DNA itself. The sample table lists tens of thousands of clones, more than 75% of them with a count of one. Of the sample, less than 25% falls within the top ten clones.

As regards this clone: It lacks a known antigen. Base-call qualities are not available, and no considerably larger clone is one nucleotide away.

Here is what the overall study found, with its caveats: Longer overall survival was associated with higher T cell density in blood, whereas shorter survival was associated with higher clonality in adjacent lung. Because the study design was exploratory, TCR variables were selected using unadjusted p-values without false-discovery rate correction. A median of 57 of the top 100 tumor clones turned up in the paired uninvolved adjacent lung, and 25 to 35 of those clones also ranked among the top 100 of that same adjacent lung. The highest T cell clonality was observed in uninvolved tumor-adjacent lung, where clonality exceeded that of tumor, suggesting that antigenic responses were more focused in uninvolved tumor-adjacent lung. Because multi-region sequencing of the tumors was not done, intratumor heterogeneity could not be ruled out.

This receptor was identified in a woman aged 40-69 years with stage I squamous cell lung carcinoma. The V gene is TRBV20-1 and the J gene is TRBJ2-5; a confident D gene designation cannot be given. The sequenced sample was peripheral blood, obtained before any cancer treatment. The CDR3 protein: CSATKEPSQYF. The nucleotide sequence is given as TGCAGTGCCACTAAAGAGCCTTCCCAGTACTTC.